This T cell receptor (beta chain) was sequenced for a study of blood T cell repertoires in COVID-19. Study background: T cells, B-cell-depleted T cells, or PBMCs provided the cDNA or gDNA that served as material.

Seattle participants joined during active infection and were tracked over time. As processed by the authors: Reference gene primers were amplified, and this amplification served to estimate nucleated cell counts. Assay used: immunoSEQ multiplex PCR; TCRdb lists only in-frame clones, some missing. The DNA gave D and trimming, while V, J and clone size come from that table. The sample has about 150,000 clones; about 76% are singletons. CDR3 length equals 13 residues. The germline V gene has CDR1 SGHVS and CDR2 FQNEAQ. Trimming took off 1 base at V and 7 bases at J, with 7 bases between the two ends. The chain carries TRBV7-8 and TRBJ1-4; tentatively, D is TRBD1 (6 bases). The sample comprised peripheral blood. The clonotype comes from a woman aged 65 to 85 with COVID-19, enrolled during active disease. This chain's CDR3 is CASSLDRAEKLFF. The DNA for the CDR3 is TGTGCCAGCAGCTTAGACAGGGCTGAAAAACTGTTTTTT.